These 23 T cell receptor beta chains were sequenced from one sample in a study of shared clonotypes between healthy human individuals. Generated by immunoSEQ multiplex PCR, the TCRdb table keeps only in-frame clones and is missing some. The sample has some 580,000 clones; 97% are singletons. Sequenced: naive CD4+ T cells sorted from blood. Subset here: CD45RA+ positively selected. The source of these receptors is a woman aged 25 to 39 in good health.

The chain carries TRBV5-1 and TRBJ2-2, with TRBD2 matching 11 bases. V dropped 0 bases and J dropped 3; count of bases not matched to a gene: 4. The germline V gene encodes CDR1 SGHRS and CDR2 YFSETQ. The CDR3 sequence is 17 residues long. In nucleotides, the CDR3 is TGCGCCAGCAGCTTGGGACTAGCGGGACCAGACACCGGGGAGCTGTTTTTT. Its translation is CASSLGLAGPDTGELFF.

In the case of this clone: Other DNA sequences in this sample translate to the same CDR3. This rearrangement joins TRBV6-5 to TRBJ2-3; TRBD1 might be the D (5 bases). The germline V and J ends were trimmed by 2 bases and 3 bases, with 12 bases remaining between them. Germline V gene lookup returns CDR1 MNHEY and CDR2 SVGAGI. The length of the CDR3 is 15 residues. The chain's CDR3 is CASSYGGTGTDTQYF. The CDR3 DNA reads TGTGCCAGCAGTTACGGTGGCACAGGAACAGATACGCAGTATTTT.

This clone came up a few times. The chain is built from TRBV19 and TRBJ1-5; TRBD1 might be the D (6 bases). The germline gives CDR1 LNHDA, CDR2 SQIVND (reference sequence). CDR3 size: 15 residues. Trimming stripped 1 base from V and 2 bases from J, with 9 bases between. The CDR3 DNA sequence: TGTGCCAGTAGTATAGTCGCAGGGGGCAATCAGCCCCAGCATTTT. Amino acid sequence: CASSIVAGGNQPQHF.

This sequence joins TRBV6-1 and TRBJ1-4, with 8 bases identical to TRBD1. Trimming took 4 bases from V and 7 from J; bases not matched to a gene: 5. Germline V gene data show CDR1 as MNHNS and CDR2 as SASEGT. The CDR3 length is 14 residues. In nucleotides, the CDR3 is TGTGCCAGCAGTGGGGCAGGGGGCGGTGAAAAACTGTTTTTT. As protein: CASSGAGGGEKLFF.

The rearrangement joins TRBV14 to TRBJ1-4; tentative D call: TRBD1 (6 bases). Trimming took off 5 bases at V and 1 base at J, with 20 bases between the two ends. This CDR3 spans 18 amino acids. Germline V gene data show CDR1 as SGHDN and CDR2 as FVKESK. CDR3 DNA: TGTGCCAGCAGCGACAAGAGGCAGGGGAGGAGAACTAATGAAAAACTGTTTTTT. Its protein product is CASSDKRQGRRTNEKLFF.

The chain has TRBV19 and TRBJ1-2; D is unclear. Germline CDR1 LNHDA, CDR2 SQIVND (reference sequence). Trimming removed 0 bases from V and 8 bases from J, with 7 bases in between. This CDR3 has 12 residues. Written as DNA, the CDR3 is TGTGCCAGTAGTATAGATTGGCGGGGCTACACCTTC. Its protein is CASSIDWRGYTF.

The rearrangement uses TRBV7-9 and TRBJ1-3, with no clear D. The ends were cut back, 2 bases at V and 4 bases at J, with 6 bases in the middle. The CDR3 is 13 amino acids. Per the germline V gene, CDR1 is SEHNR and CDR2 is FQNEAQ (reference sequence). Here the CDR3 DNA reads TGTGCCAGCAGCTTATTCTCGGGAAACACCATATATTTT. Its translation: CASSLFSGNTIYF.

V usage is TRBV28 and J usage is TRBJ2-7; no reliable D call. V was clipped by 6 bases and J by 3 bases, with 15 bases between them. Germline V gene lookup returns CDR1 MDHEN and CDR2 SYDVKM. The CDR3 totals 14 residues. The CDR3 bases are TGTGCCAGCAGGAATTTGTCCCACAACTACGAGCAGTACTTC. Residues: CASRNLSHNYEQYF. Supplemented by reference TRBV28 and TRBJ2-7, the full variable domain reads DVKVTQSSRYLVKRTGEKVFLECVQDMDHENMFWYRQDPGLGLRLIYFSYDVKMKEKGDIPEGYSVSREKKERFSLILESASTNQTSMYLCASRNLSHNYEQYFGPGTRLTVT.

This clone was seen a single time. The chain uses TRBV21-1 and TRBJ1-1. TRBV21-1 is labeled a pseudogene. The CDR3 has 20 amino acids. CDR3 bases: TGTGCCAGCAGAAAAACTCAACCGACGGGACTGAGGTTCCCGAACACTGAAGCTTTCTTT. Translation gives CASRKTQPTGLRFPNTEAFF.

To note about this clone: This same CDR3 is encoded by further DNA sequences in the sample. This chain joins TRBV19 and TRBJ2-1; 8 bases are a match to TRBD2. The CDR3 length is 15 residues. Per the germline V gene, CDR1 is LNHDA and CDR2 is SQIVND (reference sequence). Trimming removed 5 bases from V and 4 bases from J; junction bases left unmatched: 7. The CDR3 loop is CASSLASGSYNEQFF. For the CDR3, the DNA is TGTGCCAGTAGTTTGGCCAGCGGGAGTTACAATGAGCAGTTCTTC.

The genes are TRBV19 and TRBJ2-2; 8 bases fit TRBD2. CDR3 length equals 15 residues. Trimming at V came to 3 bases and at J to 4 bases, leaving 4 bases not matched to a gene. CDR1 is LNHDA, CDR2 SQIVND, per germline (reference sequence). The CDR3 nucleotides are TGTGCCAGTAGTATTACCAGCGGGAGCACCGGGGAGCTGTTTTTT. Translation: CASSITSGSTGELFF.

The rearrangement links TRBV19 to TRBJ2-5; D might be TRBD2 (6 bases). The CDR3 sequence is 16 residues long. V lost 1 base and J 2 bases, leaving 14 bases between the germline ends. CDR1 and CDR2 from the germline V gene are LNHDA and SQIVND (reference sequence). The CDR3 DNA is TGTGCCAGTAGTATAGCCCGGGGCCGGGGGCAAGAGACCCAGTACTTC. Encoded protein: CASSIARGRGQETQYF.

The rearrangement joins TRBV9 to TRBJ2-3, with 8 positions matching TRBD1. V shed 4 bases and J 1 base; nucleotides not matched to a gene: 8. The CDR3 contains 16 residues. Germline CDR1 and CDR2: SGDLS and YYNGEE. The CDR3 coding sequence is TGTGCCAGCAGCATAAGGACAGGGTCAGGCACAGATACGCAGTATTTT. Translating it yields CASSIRTGSGTDTQYF.

The V and J genes are TRBV2 and TRBJ2-5; 7 bases fit TRBD1. Germline V gene lookup returns CDR1 SNHLY and CDR2 FYNNEI. V dropped 6 bases and J dropped 0; count of bases not matched to a gene: 7. CDR3 length equals 15 residues. CDR3 loop: CASRGDSWHQETQYF. In DNA form, the CDR3 reads TGTGCCAGCAGAGGGGACAGCTGGCACCAAGAGACCCAGTACTTC.

The chain employs TRBV11-3 and TRBJ1-5, with TRBD1 matching over 7 bases. CDR3 length: 13 amino acids. Germline CDR1 reads SGHNT; CDR2 reads YENEEA. The V segment lost 5 bases and the J segment 6 bases; nucleotides outside the gene matches: 4. The CDR3 is CASSPGGGQPQHF. In DNA, the CDR3 is TGTGCCAGCAGCCCAGGGGGAGGTCAGCCCCAGCATTTT.

The rearrangement links TRBV19 to TRBJ2-5; D possibly uses TRBD1 or TRBD2 (5 bases each). This CDR3 has 14 amino acids. Germline V gene lookup returns CDR1 LNHDA and CDR2 SQIVND (reference sequence). V was pared by 6 bases and J by 1 base, with 12 bases between. CDR3 DNA: TGTGCCAGTAGCCTATGGGGGACCCAAGAGACCCAGTACTTC. It yields the protein CASSLWGTQETQYF.

V usage is TRBV29-1 and J usage is TRBJ1-2; maybe TRBD1 (5 bases). V lost 8 bases and J 3 bases, leaving 13 bases between the germline ends. The CDR3 is 12 amino acids. Germline-derived CDR1 and CDR2 are SQVTM and ANQGSEA. CDR3 residues: CSLWDLDYGYTF. The CDR3, as DNA: TGCAGCCTATGGGACTTAGACTATGGCTACACCTTC.

The chain uses TRBV10-2 and TRBJ2-7, with D tentatively TRBD1 (6 bases). The CDR3 is 12 residues long. Germline V gene sequence: CDR1 WSHSY, CDR2 SAAADI. V shed 7 bases and J shed 2 bases, with 9 bases lying between them. The CDR3 bases are TGCGCCAGCACAGGGGTGACCTACGAGCAGTACTTC. Its protein product is CASTGVTYEQYF.

The V call is TRBV28, the J call TRBJ2-5; 11 bases agree with TRBD2. The end of the DNA fits TRBJ2-7 better, so the J call may be wrong. Germline CDR1 MDHEN, CDR2 SYDVKM. CDR3 length: 14 residues. The CDR3 region is CASSRLAGSYEQYF. DNA for the CDR3: TGTGCCAGCAGCCGACTAGCGGGATCATACGAGCAGTACTTC.

The rearrangement links TRBV7-9 to TRBJ2-7; D tentatively fits TRBD1 or TRBD2 (5 bases each). The CDR3 is 15 amino acids. From germline, CDR1 is SEHNR and CDR2 FQNEAQ (reference sequence). The V and J ends lost 1 base and 6 bases respectively, with 16 bases between them. The CDR3 reads CASSLGSGAQGEQYF. The CDR3, as DNA: TGTGCCAGCAGCTTAGGGTCCGGGGCTCAGGGCGAGCAGTACTTC.

The CDR3 spells CASSRRLAGGAYEQYF. Here the CDR3 DNA reads TGTGCCAGTAGTAGGCGACTAGCGGGAGGGGCCTACGAGCAGTACTTC. The chain uses TRBV19 and TRBJ2-5; 14 bases are shared with TRBD2. The closer fit of TRBJ2-7 to the DNA end suggests the J call may be wrong. This CDR3 has 16 residues. Per the germline V gene, CDR1 is LNHDA and CDR2 is SQIVND (reference sequence).

The chain couples TRBV5-1 to TRBJ2-2; TRBD2 aligns across 7 bases. Germline V gene data show CDR1 as SGHRS and CDR2 as YFSETQ. CDR3 size: 16 residues. The V segment lost 3 bases and the J segment 4 bases; nucleotides outside the gene matches: 9. CDR3 residues: CASSSIGGGSTGELFF. In nucleotides, the CDR3 is TGCGCCAGCAGCTCGATTGGGGGAGGGAGCACCGGGGAGCTGTTTTTT.

This chain uses TRBV14 with TRBJ2-1; D gene ambiguous. Trimming stripped 1 base from V and 0 bases from J, with 10 bases between. This CDR3 has 16 amino acids. CDR1 SGHDN and CDR2 FVKESK come from the germline V gene. The CDR3 sequence: CASSQGPDFSYNEQFF. The CDR3 nucleotides read TGTGCCAGCAGCCAAGGCCCCGATTTCTCCTACAATGAGCAGTTCTTC.